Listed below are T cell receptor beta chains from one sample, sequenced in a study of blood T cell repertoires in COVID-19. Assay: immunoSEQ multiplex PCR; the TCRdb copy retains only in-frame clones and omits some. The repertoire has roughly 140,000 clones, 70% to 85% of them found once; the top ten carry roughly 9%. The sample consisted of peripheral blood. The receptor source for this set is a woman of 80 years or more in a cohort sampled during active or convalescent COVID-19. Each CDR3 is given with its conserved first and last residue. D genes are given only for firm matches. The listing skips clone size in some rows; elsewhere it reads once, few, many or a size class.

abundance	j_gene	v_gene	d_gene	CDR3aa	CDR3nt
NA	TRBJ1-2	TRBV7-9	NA	CASSLVGGYGYTF	TGTGCCAGCAGCTTAGTAGGGGGCTATGGCTACACCTTC
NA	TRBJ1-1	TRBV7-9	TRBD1	CASSFGDRPNTEAFF	TGTGCCAGCAGCTTTGGGGACAGGCCGAACACTGAAGCTTTCTTT
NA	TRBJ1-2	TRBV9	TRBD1	CASSKGTVYGYTF	TGTGCCAGCAGCAAAGGGACAGTCTATGGCTACACCTTC
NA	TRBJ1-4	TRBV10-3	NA	CAAKPGEGEKLFF	TGTGCCGCCAAACCAGGGGAGGGTGAAAAACTGTTTTTT
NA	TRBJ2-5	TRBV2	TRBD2	CASSPGRGETQYF	TGTGCCAGCAGCCCAGGGAGGGGAGAGACCCAGTACTTC
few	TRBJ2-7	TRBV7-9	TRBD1	CASSRTGGFNEQYF	TGTGCCAGCAGCCGGACAGGGGGTTTTAACGAGCAGTACTTC
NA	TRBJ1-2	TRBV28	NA	CASSLSWASRGRDGYTF	TGTGCCAGCAGTTTATCTTGGGCAAGCAGGGGACGCGATGGCTACACCTTC
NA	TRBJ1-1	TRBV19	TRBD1	CASSMDRTLTEAFF	TGTGCCAGTAGTATGGACAGGACCCTCACTGAAGCTTTCTTT
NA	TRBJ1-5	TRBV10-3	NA	CAISESIGPISNQPQHF	TGTGCCATCAGTGAGTCGATCGGTCCTATCAGCAATCAGCCCCAGCATTTT
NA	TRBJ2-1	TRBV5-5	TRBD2	CASSLRLAGGNEQFF	TGTGCCAGCAGCTTAAGACTAGCGGGGGGCAATGAGCAGTTCTTC
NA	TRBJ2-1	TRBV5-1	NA	CASSPSFQAFSYNEQFF	TGCGCCAGCAGCCCCAGTTTCCAAGCGTTCTCCTACAATGAGCAGTTCTTC
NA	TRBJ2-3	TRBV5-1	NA	CASSFSPGGGTSTDTQYF	TGCGCCAGCAGCTTTTCTCCCGGTGGGGGGACTAGCACAGATACGCAGTATTTT
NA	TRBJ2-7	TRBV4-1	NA	CASSQFTGTNEQYF	TGCGCCAGCAGCCAATTTACAGGGACCAACGAGCAGTACTTC
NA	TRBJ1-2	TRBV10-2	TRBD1	CASSVRTGDYYGYTF	TGCGCCAGCAGTGTAAGGACAGGGGACTACTATGGCTACACCTTC
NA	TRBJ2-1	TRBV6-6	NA	CATSEGTQFF	TGTGCCACGAGCGAGGGTACGCAGTTCTTC
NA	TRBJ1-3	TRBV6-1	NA	CASSEGRHSGNTIYF	TGTGCCAGCAGTGAAGGACGACACTCTGGAAACACCATATATTTT
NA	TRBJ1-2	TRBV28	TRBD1	CASRMGQASYGYTF	TGTGCCAGCAGAATGGGACAGGCGTCCTATGGCTACACCTTC
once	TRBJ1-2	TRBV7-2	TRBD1	CASTPGQLSYGYTF	TGTGCCAGCACCCCGGGACAGCTAAGCTATGGCTACACCTTC
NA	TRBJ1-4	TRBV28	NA	CASSQGVYEKLFF	TGTGCCAGCAGCCAGGGTGTATATGAAAAACTGTTTTTT
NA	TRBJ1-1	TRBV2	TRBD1	CASRTGGWNTEAFF	TGTGCCAGCAGGACAGGGGGCTGGAACACTGAAGCTTTCTTT
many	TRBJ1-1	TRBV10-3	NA	CAISESLGRGGTEAFF	TGTGCCATCAGTGAGTCCTTGGGCAGGGGCGGCACTGAAGCTTTCTTT
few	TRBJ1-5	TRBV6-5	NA	CASSNSNSGSAQHF	TGTGCCAGCAGCAACTCAAATTCGGGGAGCGCTCAGCATTTT
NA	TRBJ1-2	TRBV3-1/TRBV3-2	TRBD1	CASSQFRTGSYGYTF	TGTGCCAGCAGCCAATTCCGGACAGGGAGCTATGGCTACACCTTC
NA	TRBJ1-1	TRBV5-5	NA	CASSLDRSIQNTEAFF	TGTGCCAGCAGCTTAGACAGAAGCATCCAGAACACTGAAGCTTTCTTT
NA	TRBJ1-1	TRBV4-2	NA	CASSQERPTVPGTEAFF	TGTGCCAGCAGCCAAGAACGTCCGACAGTTCCCGGAACTGAAGCTTTCTTT
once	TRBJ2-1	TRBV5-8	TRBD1	CASSPGQGADEQFF	TGTGCCAGCAGCCCGGGACAGGGGGCGGATGAGCAGTTCTTC
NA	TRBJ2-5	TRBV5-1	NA	CASSLFSGVGETQYF	TGCGCCAGCAGCTTGTTTTCAGGGGTGGGAGAGACCCAGTACTTC
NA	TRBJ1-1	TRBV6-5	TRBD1	CASRTRDSANTEAFF	TGTGCCAGCAGGACGCGGGACAGCGCGAACACTGAAGCTTTCTTT
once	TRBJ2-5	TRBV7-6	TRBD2	CASSLHGLAYETQYF	TGTGCCAGCAGCCTTCACGGACTAGCGTACGAGACCCAGTACTTC
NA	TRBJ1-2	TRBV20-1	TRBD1	CSASNQGATNYGYTF	TGCAGTGCTAGTAACCAGGGGGCTACTAACTATGGCTACACCTTC
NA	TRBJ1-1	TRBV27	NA	CASKPFGVEGRDTEAFF	TGTGCCAGCAAACCCTTCGGGGTGGAGGGGAGGGACACTGAAGCTTTCTTT
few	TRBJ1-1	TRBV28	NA	CASSLGRKNTEAFF	TGTGCCAGCAGTTTGGGCAGGAAGAACACTGAAGCTTTCTTT